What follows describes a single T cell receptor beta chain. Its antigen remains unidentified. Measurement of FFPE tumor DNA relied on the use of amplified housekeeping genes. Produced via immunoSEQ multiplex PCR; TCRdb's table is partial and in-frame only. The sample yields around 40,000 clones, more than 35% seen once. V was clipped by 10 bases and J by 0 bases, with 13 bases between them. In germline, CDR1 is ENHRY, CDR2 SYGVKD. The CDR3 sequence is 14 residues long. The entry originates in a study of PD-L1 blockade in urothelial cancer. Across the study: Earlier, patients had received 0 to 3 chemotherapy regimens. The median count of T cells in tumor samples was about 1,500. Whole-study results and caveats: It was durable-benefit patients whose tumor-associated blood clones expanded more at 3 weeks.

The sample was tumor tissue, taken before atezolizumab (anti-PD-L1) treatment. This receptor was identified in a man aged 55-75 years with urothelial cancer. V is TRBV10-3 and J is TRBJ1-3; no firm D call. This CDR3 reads CASSTKSSGNTIYF. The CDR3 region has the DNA TGTGCCAGCTCGACAAAAAGCTCTGGAAACACCATATATTTT.